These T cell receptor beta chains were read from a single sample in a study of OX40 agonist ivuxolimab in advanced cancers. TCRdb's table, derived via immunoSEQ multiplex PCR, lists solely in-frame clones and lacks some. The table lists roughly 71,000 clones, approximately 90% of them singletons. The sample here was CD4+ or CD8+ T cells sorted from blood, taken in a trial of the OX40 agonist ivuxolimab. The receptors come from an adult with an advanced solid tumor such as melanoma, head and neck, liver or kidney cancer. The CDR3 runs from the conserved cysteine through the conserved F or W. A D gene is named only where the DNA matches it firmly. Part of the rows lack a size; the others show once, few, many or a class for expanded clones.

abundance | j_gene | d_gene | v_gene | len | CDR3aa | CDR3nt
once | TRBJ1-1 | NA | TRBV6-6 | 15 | CASSYPGGGDTEAFF | TGTGCCAGCAGTTACCCCGGGGGAGGAGACACTGAAGCTTTCTTT
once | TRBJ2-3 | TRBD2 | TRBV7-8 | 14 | CASSVGTSGSAQYF | TGTGCCAGCAGCGTAGGGACTAGCGGGAGTGCGCAGTATTTT
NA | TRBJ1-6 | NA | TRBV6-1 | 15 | CASSVTAPRASPLHF | TGTGCCAGCAGTGTGACAGCCCCTAGAGCTTCACCCCTCCACTTT
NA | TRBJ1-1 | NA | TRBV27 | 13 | CASSFNGNTEAFF | TGTGCCAGCAGTTTCAACGGGAACACTGAAGCTTTCTTT
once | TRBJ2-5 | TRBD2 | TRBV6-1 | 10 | CASSREAQYF | TGTGCCAGCAGTCGGGAGGCCCAGTACTTC
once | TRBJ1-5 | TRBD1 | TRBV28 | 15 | CASRRTGGFNQPQHF | TGTGCCAGCAGAAGGACAGGGGGGTTCAATCAGCCCCAGCATTTT
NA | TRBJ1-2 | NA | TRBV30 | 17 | CAWSVRGGKGANYGYTF | TGTGCCTGGAGTGTACGGGGCGGGAAGGGGGCTAACTATGGCTACACCTTC
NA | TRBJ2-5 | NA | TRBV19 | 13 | CASSIGAQETQYF | TGTGCCAGTAGTATTGGGGCCCAAGAGACCCAGTACTTC
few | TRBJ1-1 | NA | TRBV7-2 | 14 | CASGRGRLDTEAFF | TGTGCCAGCGGCAGGGGCCGGCTGGACACTGAAGCTTTCTTT
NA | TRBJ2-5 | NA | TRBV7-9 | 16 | CASSPKGQGGWETQYF | TGTGCCAGCAGCCCGAAGGGGCAGGGAGGCTGGGAGACCCAGTACTTC
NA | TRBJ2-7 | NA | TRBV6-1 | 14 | CASSEAGSSYEQYF | TGTGCCAGCAGTGAAGCCGGTTCTTCCTACGAGCAGTACTTC
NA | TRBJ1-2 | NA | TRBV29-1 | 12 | CSGLRGGFGYTF | TGCAGCGGCCTAAGGGGAGGGTTTGGCTACACCTTC
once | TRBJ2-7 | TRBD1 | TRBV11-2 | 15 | CASSKDRLGTYEQYF | TGTGCCAGCAGCAAGGACAGGCTCGGGACCTACGAGCAGTACTTC
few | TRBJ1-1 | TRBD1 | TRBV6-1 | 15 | CASSDRTGVVTEAFF | TGTGCCAGCAGTGACCGGACAGGGGTGGTCACTGAAGCTTTCTTT
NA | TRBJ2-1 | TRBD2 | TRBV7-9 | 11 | CASSLGGEQFF | TGTGCCAGCAGCTTGGGGGGGGAGCAGTTCTTC
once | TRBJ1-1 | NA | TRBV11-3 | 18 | CASSAEGTHYGQNTEAFF | TGTGCCAGCAGCGCCGAAGGGACACACTATGGTCAGAACACTGAAGCTTTCTTT
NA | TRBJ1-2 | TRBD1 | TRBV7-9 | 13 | CASSQTGINGYTF | TGTGCCAGCAGCCAGACAGGGATTAATGGCTACACCTTC
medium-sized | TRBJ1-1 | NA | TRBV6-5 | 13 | CASSTALNTEAFF | TGTGCCAGCAGTACCGCCCTGAACACTGAAGCTTTCTTT
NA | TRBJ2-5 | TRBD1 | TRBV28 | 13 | CASSGTGQETQYF | TGTGCCAGCAGTGGGACAGGGCAAGAGACCCAGTACTTC
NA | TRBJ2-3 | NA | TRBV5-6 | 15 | CASSFLPAAADTQYF | TGTGCCAGCAGCTTTTTGCCCGCGGCCGCAGATACGCAGTATTTT
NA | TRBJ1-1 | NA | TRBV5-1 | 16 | CASSSIPGTHNTEAFF | TGCGCCAGCAGCTCCATCCCCGGGACACACAACACTGAAGCTTTCTTT
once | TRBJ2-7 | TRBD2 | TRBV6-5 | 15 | CASSSGLAGAYEQYF | TGTGCCAGCAGTTCGGGACTAGCGGGAGCCTACGAGCAGTACTTC
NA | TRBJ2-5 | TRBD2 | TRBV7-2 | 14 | CASSLGGPWETQYF | TGTGCCAGCAGCTTGGGAGGGCCTTGGGAGACCCAGTACTTC
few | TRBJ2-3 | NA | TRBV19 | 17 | CASNPSIGAHPTDTQYF | TGTGCCAGTAACCCTTCCATAGGGGCCCACCCCACAGATACGCAGTATTTT
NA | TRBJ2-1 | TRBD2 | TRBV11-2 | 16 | CASSPTKRGGYNEQFF | TGTGCCAGCAGCCCGACTAAGCGGGGGGGCTATAATGAGCAGTTCTTC
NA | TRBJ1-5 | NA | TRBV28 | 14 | CASARSSLNQPQHF | TGTGCCAGCGCTCGGAGTTCTCTCAATCAGCCCCAGCATTTT
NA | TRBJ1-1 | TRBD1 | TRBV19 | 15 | CASSARQGRRTEAFF | TGTGCCAGTAGTGCCCGACAGGGAAGAAGAACTGAAGCTTTCTTT
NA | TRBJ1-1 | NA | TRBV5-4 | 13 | CASSLQGNTEAFF | TGTGCCAGCAGCCTCCAGGGGAACACTGAAGCTTTCTTT
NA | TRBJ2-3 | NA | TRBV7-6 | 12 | CASSLWAEAQYF | TGTGCCAGCAGCTTGTGGGCGGAGGCGCAGTATTTT
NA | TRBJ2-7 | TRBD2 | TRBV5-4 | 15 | CASSSGLAGSYEQYF | TGTGCCAGCAGCTCCGGACTAGCGGGATCCTACGAGCAGTACTTC
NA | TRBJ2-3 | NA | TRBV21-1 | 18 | CASSKALPRLKATDTQYF | TGTGCCAGCAGCAAAGCGCTCCCCCGCCTCAAAGCCACAGATACGCAGTATTTT
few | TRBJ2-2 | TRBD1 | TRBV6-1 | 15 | CATPIRDRYTGELFF | TGTGCCACCCCTATCCGGGACAGATACACCGGGGAGCTGTTTTTT
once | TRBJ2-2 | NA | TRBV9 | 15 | CASSVDGTITGELFF | TGTGCCAGCAGCGTTGACGGGACAATCACCGGGGAGCTGTTTTTT